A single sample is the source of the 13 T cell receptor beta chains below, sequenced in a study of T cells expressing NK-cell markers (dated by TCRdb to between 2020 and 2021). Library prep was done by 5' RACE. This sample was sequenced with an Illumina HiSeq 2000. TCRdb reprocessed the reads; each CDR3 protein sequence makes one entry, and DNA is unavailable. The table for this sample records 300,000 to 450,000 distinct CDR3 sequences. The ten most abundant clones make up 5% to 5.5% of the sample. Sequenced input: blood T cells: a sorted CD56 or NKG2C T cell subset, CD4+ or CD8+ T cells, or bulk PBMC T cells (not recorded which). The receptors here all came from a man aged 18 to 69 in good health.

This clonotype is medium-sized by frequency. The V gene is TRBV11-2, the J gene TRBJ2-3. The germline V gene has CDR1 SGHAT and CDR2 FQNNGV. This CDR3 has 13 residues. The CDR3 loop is CASSLNSADTQYF. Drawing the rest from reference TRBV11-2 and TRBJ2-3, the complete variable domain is EAGVAQSPRYKIIEKRQSVAFWCNPISGHATLYWYQQILGQGPKLLIQFQNNGVVDDSQLPKDRFSAERLKGVDSTLKIQPAKLEDSAVYLCASSLNSADTQYFGPGTRLTVL.

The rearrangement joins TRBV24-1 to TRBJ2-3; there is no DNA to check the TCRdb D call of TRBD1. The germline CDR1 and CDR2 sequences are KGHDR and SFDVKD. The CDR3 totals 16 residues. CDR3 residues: CATSDPGTGGADTQYF.

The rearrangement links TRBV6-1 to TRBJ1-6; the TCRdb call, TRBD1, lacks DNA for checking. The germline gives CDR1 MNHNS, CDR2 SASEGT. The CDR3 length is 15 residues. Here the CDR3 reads CASSRQGVGYSPLHF.

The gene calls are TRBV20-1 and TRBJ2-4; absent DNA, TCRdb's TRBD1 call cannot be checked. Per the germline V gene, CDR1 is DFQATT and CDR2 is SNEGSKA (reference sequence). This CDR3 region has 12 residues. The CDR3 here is CSAGTRKNIQYF.

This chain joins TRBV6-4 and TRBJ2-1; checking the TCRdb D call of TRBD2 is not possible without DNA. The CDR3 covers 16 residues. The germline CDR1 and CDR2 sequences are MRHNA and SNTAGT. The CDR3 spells CASSESGVSSYNEQFF.

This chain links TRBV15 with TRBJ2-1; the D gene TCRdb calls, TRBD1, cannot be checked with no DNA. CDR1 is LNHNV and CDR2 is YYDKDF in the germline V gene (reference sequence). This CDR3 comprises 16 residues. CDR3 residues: CATSRVTQGLGNEQFF.

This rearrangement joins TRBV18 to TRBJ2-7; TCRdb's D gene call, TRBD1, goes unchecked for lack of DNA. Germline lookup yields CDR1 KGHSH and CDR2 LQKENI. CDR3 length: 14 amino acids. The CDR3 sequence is CASSGDRVGYEQYF.

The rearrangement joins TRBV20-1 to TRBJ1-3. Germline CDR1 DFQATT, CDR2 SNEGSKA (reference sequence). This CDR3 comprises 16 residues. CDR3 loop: CSVSRGTKGGGNTIYF.

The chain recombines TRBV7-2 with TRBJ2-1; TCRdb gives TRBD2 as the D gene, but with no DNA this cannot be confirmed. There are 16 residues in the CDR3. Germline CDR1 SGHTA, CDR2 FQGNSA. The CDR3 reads CASSSTRLAGANEQFF. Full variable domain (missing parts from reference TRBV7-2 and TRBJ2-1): GAGVSQSPSNKVTEKGKDVELRCDPISGHTALYWYRQSLGQGLEFLIYFQGNSAPDKSGLPSDRFSAERTGGSVSTLTIQRTQQEDSAVYLCASSSTRLAGANEQFFGPGTRLTVL.

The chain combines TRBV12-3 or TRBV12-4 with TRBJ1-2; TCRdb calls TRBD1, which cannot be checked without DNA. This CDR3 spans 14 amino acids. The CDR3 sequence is CASRETGGDYGYTF.

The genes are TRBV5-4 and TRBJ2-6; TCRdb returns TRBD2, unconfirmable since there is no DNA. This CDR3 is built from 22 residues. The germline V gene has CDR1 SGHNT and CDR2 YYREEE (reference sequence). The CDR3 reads CASSLGYRHRDSGGVGANVLTF.

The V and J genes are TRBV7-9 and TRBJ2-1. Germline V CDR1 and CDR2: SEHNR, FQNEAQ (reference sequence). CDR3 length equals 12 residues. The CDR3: CASSLKGYEQFF.

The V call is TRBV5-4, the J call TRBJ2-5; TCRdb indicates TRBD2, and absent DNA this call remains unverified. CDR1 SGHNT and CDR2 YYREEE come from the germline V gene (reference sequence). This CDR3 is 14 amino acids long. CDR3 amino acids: CASQYDSGQETQYF.